This note documents a single TCR beta chain sequence. Original methodology: Nucleated cell counts were estimated from reference gene primer amplification. Measured with immunoSEQ multiplex PCR; TCRdb has only the in-frame clones, and not every one. The DNA gave D and trimming, while V, J and clone size come from that table. The table has just over 90,000 clones, 65% to 90% seen once. These data are taken from a study of blood T cell repertoires in COVID-19. Turning to the study itself: From the United States, Italy and Spain came samples of acute and convalescent COVID-19. PBMCs, B-cell-depleted T cells, or T cells provided the cDNA or gDNA that made up the material.

Trimming took off 5 bases at V and 4 bases at J, with 11 bases between the two ends. Germline V gene data show CDR1 as SGHTA and CDR2 as FQGTGA. The CDR3 is 13 amino acids. The chain joins TRBV7-3 to TRBJ2-5; TRBD1 might be the D (5 bases). The sequence derives from a woman of 80 years or more with acute or convalescent COVID-19. The source material was peripheral blood. CDR3 residues: CASSQGTLETQYF. CDR3 nucleotides: TGTGCCAGCAGCCAGGGCACCCTAGAGACCCAGTACTTC.